A single sample is the source of the 14 T cell receptor beta chains below, sequenced in a study of cytomegalovirus exposure and HLA in healthy donors. PCR amplification relied on 60 Vbeta primers (plus 13 Jbeta primers). Clones were read by immunoSEQ multiplex PCR, and TCRdb kept only the in-frame ones, dropping some. The sample gives fewer than 300,000 clones, 86% of which show up once; roughly 4% is in the top ten. Sequences were obtained from PBMCs. The receptors stem from a middle-aged man in good health and CMV-seropositive.

This chain joins TRBV9 and TRBJ2-2, with D uncertain. V was cut by 0 bases and J by 5 bases, with 5 bases left in between. This CDR3 is built from 13 residues. The germline V gene has CDR1 SGDLS and CDR2 YYNGEE. CDR3 sequence (DNA): TGTGCCAGCAGCGTAGGACTGACCGGGGAGCTGTTTTTT. It yields the protein CASSVGLTGELFF.

The genes are TRBV19 and TRBJ2-1; 9 bases align to TRBD1. The CDR3 covers 15 residues. CDR1 is LNHDA, CDR2 SQIVND, per germline (reference sequence). Trimming took 4 bases from V and 6 from J; bases not matched to a gene: 7. The CDR3 loop reads CASSSGTGRGNEQFF. As DNA, the CDR3 is TGTGCCAGTAGTAGTGGGACAGGGAGAGGCAATGAGCAGTTCTTC.

This CDR3 is CASSATLLAGRETQYF. In DNA form, the CDR3 reads TGTGCCAGCAGCGCAACGCTACTAGCGGGAAGGGAGACCCAGTACTTC. V and J are TRBV9 and TRBJ2-5; 10 positions match TRBD2. Germline values: CDR1 SGDLS, CDR2 YYNGEE. There are 16 residues in the CDR3. J was trimmed by 5 bases and V by 3 bases; bases with no gene match: 10.

The genes are TRBV27 and TRBJ2-7; TRBD1 matches at 8 bases. Germline loops: CDR1 MNHEY, CDR2 SMNVEV (reference sequence). This CDR3 region has 15 residues. V trimming: 5 bases; J trimming: 6 bases; junction bases outside the gene matches: 12. CDR3 bases: TGTGCCAGCAGTCCGGGGACAGGTACCTACGTCGAGCAGTACTTC. It encodes CASSPGTGTYVEQYF.

V usage is TRBV4-3 and J usage is TRBJ1-2, with D possibly TRBD1 on 5 matching bases. Trimming pared 4 bases from V and 0 bases from J, leaving 12 bases between. The CDR3 sequence is 15 residues long. Germline CDR1 is LGHNA and CDR2 is YSLEER. In DNA, the CDR3 is TGCGCCAGCAGCCCGAACAGGCTTACTAACTATGGCTACACCTTC. Translated, it gives CASSPNRLTNYGYTF.

The chain joins TRBV5-1 to TRBJ2-3, with 8 bases matching TRBD2. The V gene's germline CDR1 is SGHRS and CDR2 YFSETQ. After removal of 4 bases from V and 4 bases from J, the junction contained 17 bases not matched to a gene. The CDR3 loop spans 18 amino acids. The CDR3 protein is CASSVQGSPGLGADTQYF. CDR3 sequence (DNA): TGCGCCAGCAGCGTACAGGGTTCCCCGGGACTAGGGGCAGATACGCAGTATTTT.

The chain joins TRBV28 to TRBJ2-6; a weak D match, TRBD1 (6 bases). This CDR3 spans 17 amino acids. Germline CDR1 is MDHEN and CDR2 is SYDVKM. V was cut by 7 bases and J by 0 bases, with 16 bases left in between. CDR3 residues: CASILGGSSSGANVLTF. The CDR3 DNA follows: TGTGCCAGCATACTAGGGGGTTCTAGCTCTGGGGCCAACGTCCTGACTTTC.

The V call is TRBV7-8, the J call TRBJ2-5; no clear D. Trimming shortened V by 1 base and J by 2 bases, and 8 bases separated the two germline ends. Germline V gene lookup returns CDR1 SGHVS and CDR2 FQNEAQ. There are 14 residues in the CDR3. DNA for the CDR3: TGTGCCAGCAGCTTAGGTAGGAGACAAGAGACCCAGTACTTC. Translating it yields CASSLGRRQETQYF.

This rearrangement joins TRBV5-1 to TRBJ1-1; 9 bases are shared with TRBD1. The CDR3 runs 15 residues. The ends lost 3 bases at V and 1 base at J; junction bases unmatched: 4. Per germline, CDR1 SGHRS and CDR2 YFSETQ. The CDR3 sequence is CASSSTGGANTEAFF. CDR3 DNA: TGCGCCAGCAGCTCCACAGGGGGCGCGAACACTGAAGCTTTCTTT.

V is TRBV5-4 and J is TRBJ1-1; 9 bases are shared with TRBD1. Losses at the gene ends were 6 bases for V and 0 bases for J; bases not matched to a gene: 12. The germline CDR1 and CDR2 sequences are SGHNT and YYREEE (reference sequence). The CDR3 sequence is 17 residues long. Here the CDR3 reads CASIRDRVGVMNTEAFF. DNA for the CDR3: TGTGCCAGCATCCGGGACAGGGTTGGAGTCATGAACACTGAAGCTTTCTTT.

The J gene is TRBJ2-5, the V gene TRBV7-8; 9 nucleotides align to TRBD2. The germline CDR1 and CDR2 sequences are SGHVS and FQNEAQ. The V segment lost 5 bases and the J segment 2 bases; nucleotides outside the gene matches: 9. The CDR3 covers 16 residues. CDR3 in amino acids: CASSRGSGRGQETQYF. CDR3 DNA: TGTGCCAGCAGCCGGGGTAGCGGGAGAGGGCAAGAGACCCAGTACTTC.

This clone appeared a few times. The chain combines TRBV5-6 with TRBJ1-1; D is unclear. Germline CDR1 reads SGHDT; CDR2 reads YYEEEE. The length of the CDR3 is 14 residues. V was clipped by 1 base and J by 2 bases, with 9 bases between them. Here the CDR3 DNA reads TGTGCCAGCAGCTTGCGGTACAGTAACACTGAAGCTTTCTTT. Its translation is CASSLRYSNTEAFF.

About this clone itself: Other DNA sequences within the sample encode an identical CDR3. V gene TRBV28 combines with J gene TRBJ2-7; 8 nucleotides match TRBD2. There are 13 residues in the CDR3. Germline CDR1 reads MDHEN; CDR2 reads SYDVKM. Trimming took 3 bases from V and 4 from J; bases not matched to a gene: 2. The CDR3 spells CASSLGLGYEQYF. The CDR3 region has the DNA TGTGCCAGCAGTTTGGGACTAGGGTACGAGCAGTACTTC.

The rearrangement joins TRBV28 to TRBJ2-5; 9 positions match TRBD2. CDR1 is MDHEN and CDR2 is SYDVKM in the germline V gene. V trimming: 4 bases; J trimming: 4 bases; junction bases outside the gene matches: 10. The CDR3 extends over 16 amino acids. In DNA, the CDR3 is TGTGCCAGCAGTTACTTAGCGGGAGACCCGGGAGAGACCCAGTACTTC. Amino acids: CASSYLAGDPGETQYF.